This is a list of T cell receptor beta chains from one sample in a study of T cell clones after liver transplantation. Sequenced by immunoSEQ multiplex PCR; TCRdb stores in-frame clones only, minus some. The data contain roughly 55,000 clones, approximately 71% of them singletons. The specimen comprised CD4+ T cells from blood, sampled roughly 55 months after liver transplant. Receptor source: a human patient who received a liver transplant. Some T cells may be the graft donor's. CDR3s include the opening cysteine and the closing phenylalanine or tryptophan. The order of the fields is D gene, V gene, J gene, clone size, CDR3 protein, CDR3 DNA. D genes are given only for firm matches. Expanded clones are given a class, and other clones once, few, many or no size at all.

>.|TRBV7-2|TRBJ2-7|.
CASSLQSDTALYF
TGTGCCAGCAGCTTACAGTCAGACACAGCCCTGTACTTC
>.|TRBV9|TRBJ2-5|.
CASSVAEGRETQYF
TGTGCCAGCAGCGTAGCTGAGGGAAGGGAGACCCAGTACTTC
>.|TRBV5-4|TRBJ2-3|.
CASSLEVRSTGTDTQYF
TGTGCCAGCAGCTTGGAGGTACGGTCTACTGGCACAGATACGCAGTATTTT
>.|TRBV4-1|TRBJ2-1|.
CASSQGPLDEQFF
TGCGCCAGCAGCCAGGGCCCCCTGGATGAGCAGTTCTTC
>.|TRBV7-2|TRBJ1-3|once
CASSLNFVENTIYF
TGTGCCAGCAGCTTAAACTTCGTCGAGAACACCATATATTTT
>.|TRBV2|TRBJ1-5|.
CASRLGAVGNQPQHF
TGTGCCAGCAGGCTCGGGGCCGTGGGCAATCAGCCCCAGCATTTT
>TRBD1|TRBV7-9|TRBJ2-2|.
CASSSPPGTALTNTGELFF
TGTGCCAGCAGCTCTCCACCAGGGACAGCCCTAACGAACACCGGGGAGCTGTTTTTT
>.|TRBV7-2|TRBJ1-1|.
CASSSQGETEAFF
TGTGCCAGCAGTTCCCAAGGGGAAACTGAAGCTTTCTTT
>.|TRBV6-1|TRBJ1-1|once
CASSEAGNLNTEAFF
TGTGCCAGCAGTGAAGCCGGAAACCTGAACACTGAAGCTTTCTTT
>TRBD1|TRBV30|TRBJ1-1|.
CAWSRLLRQGSNEAFF
TGTGCCTGGAGTCGACTACTACGACAGGGTTCAAATGAAGCTTTCTTT
>.|TRBV9|TRBJ1-1|few
CASSVGSGTEAFF
TGTGCCAGCAGCGTAGGTTCGGGCACTGAAGCTTTCTTT
>.|TRBV7-8|TRBJ2-2|.
CASSLTSFTGELFF
TGTGCCAGCAGCTTGACTAGTTTCACCGGGGAGCTGTTTTTT
>.|TRBV25-1|TRBJ1-4|.
CASSMAGGLNEKLFF
TGTGCCAGCAGTATGGCGGGAGGACTTAATGAAAAACTGTTTTTT
>TRBD1|TRBV7-8|TRBJ1-4|.
CASSLKATGGTNEKLFF
TGTGCCAGCAGCCTTAAAGCTACAGGGGGGACTAATGAAAAACTGTTTTTT
>.|TRBV6-6|TRBJ2-2|few
CASSLYLRGELFF
TGTGCCAGCAGTTTGTACTTGCGGGGGGAGCTGTTTTTT
>.|TRBV14|TRBJ1-4|.
CASSQELPATNEKLFF
TGTGCCAGCAGCCAAGAACTACCAGCAACTAATGAAAAACTGTTTTTT
>TRBD1|TRBV30|TRBJ2-7|many
CAWSRGQNLYEQYF
TGTGCCTGGAGCAGGGGACAGAACCTTTACGAGCAGTACTTC
>.|TRBV28|TRBJ1-6|.
CASSLATGYNSPLHF
TGTGCCAGCAGTCTTGCGACAGGTTATAATTCACCCCTCCACTTT
>TRBD2|TRBV5-1|TRBJ2-3|.
CASSFGLAGGLTDTQYF
TGCGCCAGCAGCTTCGGACTAGCGGGGGGGCTTACAGATACGCAGTATTTT
>.|TRBV6-5|TRBJ2-7|few
CASSYQGLKDEQYF
TGTGCCAGCAGTTACCAGGGACTGAAGGACGAGCAGTACTTC
>.|TRBV7-9|TRBJ2-7|few
CASSLQQMVDEQYF
TGTGCCAGCAGCTTACAACAGATGGTGGACGAGCAGTACTTC
>.|TRBV30|TRBJ2-1|.
CAWSGGPYNEQFF
TGTGCCTGGAGCGGGGGGCCTTACAATGAGCAGTTCTTC
>.|TRBV28|TRBJ1-4|.
CASSERTVTNEKLFF
TGTGCCAGCAGTGAGAGGACAGTCACTAATGAAAAACTGTTTTTT
>.|TRBV28|TRBJ2-7|.
CASESGGDEQYF
TGTGCCAGCGAGTCGGGGGGCGACGAGCAGTACTTC
>.|TRBV2|TRBJ1-2|.
CASSELRYYGYTF
TGTGCCAGCAGTGAATTGCGGTACTATGGCTACACCTTC
>TRBD1|TRBV6-1|TRBJ1-1|few
CASSGTDRAGWNTEAFF
TGTGCCAGCAGTGGCACCGACAGGGCGGGGTGGAACACTGAAGCTTTCTTT
>.|TRBV5-3|TRBJ1-3|.
CARSLEQGQSVGNTIYF
TGTGCCAGAAGCTTAGAACAGGGTCAATCTGTTGGAAACACCATATATTTT
>.|TRBV7-2|TRBJ2-3|few
CASSTRGDTYRADTQYF
TGTGCCAGCAGCACCCGGGGAGATACTTATCGAGCAGATACGCAGTATTTT
>TRBD2|TRBV7-2|TRBJ2-7|once
CASSFNLAGGPYEQYF
TGTGCCAGCAGCTTCAACCTGGCGGGGGGGCCCTACGAGCAGTACTTC
>.|TRBV6-5|TRBJ1-2|.
CASSFLSREYGYTF
TGTGCCAGCAGCTTCCTCTCCAGGGAGTATGGCTACACCTTC
>.|TRBV4-1|TRBJ1-1|.
CASSQVGSMNTEAFF
TGCGCCAGCAGCCAAGTCGGATCAATGAACACTGAAGCTTTCTTT
>.|TRBV27|TRBJ2-1|.
CASIKLASNEQFF
TGTGCCAGCATTAAACTAGCCTCTAATGAGCAGTTCTTC
>TRBD1|TRBV6-4|TRBJ2-6|.
CASSAEGQGSSGANVLTF
TGTGCCAGCAGTGCCGAGGGACAGGGGAGCTCTGGGGCCAACGTCCTGACTTTC
>TRBD1|TRBV5-1|TRBJ2-3|.
CASSSEGARTDTQYF
TGCGCCAGCAGCTCCGAGGGGGCGCGAACAGATACGCAGTATTTT
>.|TRBV19|TRBJ2-5|.
CASSINSFGETQYF
TGTGCCAGTAGTATTAACTCCTTCGGCGAGACCCAGTACTTC
>TRBD2|TRBV2|TRBJ2-3|.
CASSPTSGGWDTQYF
TGTGCCAGCAGCCCGACTAGCGGGGGGTGGGATACGCAGTATTTT
>.|TRBV5-8|TRBJ2-3|few
CASRRRGTDTQYF
TGTGCCAGCAGGCGCCGGGGCACAGATACGCAGTATTTT
>TRBD2|TRBV14|TRBJ2-7|once
CASSKVGGIRYEQYF
TGTGCCAGCAGTAAAGTCGGGGGGATCCGCTACGAGCAGTACTTC
>.|TRBV30|TRBJ2-3|.
CAGRVGYKGDTQYF
TGTGCCGGGAGAGTAGGGTATAAAGGGGATACGCAGTATTTT
>.|TRBV20-1|TRBJ1-1|.
CSAKGPVEAFF
TGCAGTGCTAAGGGTCCGGTGGAAGCTTTCTTT
>.|TRBV2|TRBJ2-2|.
CASRRFTGELFF
TGTGCCAGCCGAAGGTTTACCGGGGAGCTGTTTTTT
>.|TRBV7-2|TRBJ2-7|.
CASSLGGGGYEQYF
TGTGCCAGCAGCTTAGGAGGAGGGGGGTACGAGCAGTACTTC
>.|TRBV28|TRBJ2-2|few
CASTPTGAGELFF
TGTGCCAGCACCCCGACGGGGGCCGGGGAGCTGTTTTTT
>TRBD1|TRBV18|TRBJ2-7|.
CASSPPVQGHEQYF
TGTGCCAGCTCACCACCGGTACAGGGGCACGAGCAGTACTTC
>TRBD1|TRBV5-6|TRBJ1-2|.
CASRDRVGYGYTF
TGTGCCAGCAGAGACAGGGTCGGCTATGGCTACACCTTC
>TRBD1|TRBV2|TRBJ2-2|.
CATTRGLGGELFF
TGTGCCACAACGAGGGGGCTCGGCGGGGAGCTGTTTTTT
>.|TRBV7-7|TRBJ2-2|.
CASRPMMEDSLGTGELFF
TGTGCCAGCAGACCTATGATGGAGGACAGTCTTGGCACCGGGGAGCTGTTTTTT